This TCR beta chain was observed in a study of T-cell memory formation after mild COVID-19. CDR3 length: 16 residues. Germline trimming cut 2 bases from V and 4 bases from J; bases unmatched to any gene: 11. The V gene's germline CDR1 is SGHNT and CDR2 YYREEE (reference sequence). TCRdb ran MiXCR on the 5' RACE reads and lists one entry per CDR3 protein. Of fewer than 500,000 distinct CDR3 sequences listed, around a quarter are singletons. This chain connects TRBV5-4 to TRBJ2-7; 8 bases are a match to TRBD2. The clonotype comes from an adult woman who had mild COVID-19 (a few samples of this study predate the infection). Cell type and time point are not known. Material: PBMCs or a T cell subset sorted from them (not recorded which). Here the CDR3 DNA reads TGTGCCAGCAGCTTAGGAGCGGGGGCTCCCCCTTACGAGCAGTACTTC. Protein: CASSLGAGAPPYEQYF.